The clone carrying this T cell receptor beta chain was observed many times. What it binds is unknown. This record comes from a study of human T cells and chemical hapten exposure. Study-level findings and limits: The number of TCRs over 1 in 1000 frequency stayed unchanged after DPC.

The library tagged individual cDNA molecules with unique molecular identifiers. In the authors' workflow: The median was about 96,000 TCRs per sample, ranging roughly 23,224 to 750,000. TCRdb ran MiXCR on the RACE reads and lists one entry per CDR3 protein. The authors' filters were not applied to this entry. The sample holds about 40,000 distinct CDR3 sequences; around 3.2% are singletons and the top ten take about 6.7%. Time point defined: patch test 2, 6 weeks after DPC sensitization. Treatment given: therapeutic diphenylcyclopropenone sensitization with weekly scalp DPC. Alopecia patients deemed DPC-suitable, aged 18 to 70, excluding pregnancy. Sequences were derived from whole blood, sampled in connection with sensitization to the hapten diphenylcyclopropenone (DPC). This TCR derives from a man in his forties or fifties with alopecia areata. Some clones in this sample may be carry-over from other donors' samples.

The CDR3 nucleotides are TGTGCCAGCACCATAGGGGCTAGCGGGAACTCCTACGAGCAGTACTTC. It encodes CASTIGASGNSYEQYF. This sequence joins TRBV12-3 or TRBV12-4 and TRBJ2-7; 9 bases align to TRBD2. CDR3 size: 16 residues. With V trimmed by 7 bases and J by 0 bases, 10 bases remained unmatched.